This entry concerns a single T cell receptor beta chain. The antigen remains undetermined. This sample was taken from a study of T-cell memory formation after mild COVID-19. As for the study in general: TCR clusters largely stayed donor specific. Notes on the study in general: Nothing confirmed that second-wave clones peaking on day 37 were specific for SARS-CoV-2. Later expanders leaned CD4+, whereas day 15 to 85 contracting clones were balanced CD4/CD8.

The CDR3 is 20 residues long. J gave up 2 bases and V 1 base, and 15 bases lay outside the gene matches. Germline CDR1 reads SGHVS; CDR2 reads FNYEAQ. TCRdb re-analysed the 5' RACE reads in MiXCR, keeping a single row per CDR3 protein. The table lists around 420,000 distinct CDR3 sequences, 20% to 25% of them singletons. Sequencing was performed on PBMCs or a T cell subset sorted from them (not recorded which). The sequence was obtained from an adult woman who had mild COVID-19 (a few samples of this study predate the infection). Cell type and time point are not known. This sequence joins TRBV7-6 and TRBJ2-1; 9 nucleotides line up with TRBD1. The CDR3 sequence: CASSLGAGTGISGTYNEQFF. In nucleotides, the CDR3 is TGTGCCAGCAGCTTAGGGGCCGGGACAGGGATAAGCGGGACCTACAATGAGCAGTTCTTC.